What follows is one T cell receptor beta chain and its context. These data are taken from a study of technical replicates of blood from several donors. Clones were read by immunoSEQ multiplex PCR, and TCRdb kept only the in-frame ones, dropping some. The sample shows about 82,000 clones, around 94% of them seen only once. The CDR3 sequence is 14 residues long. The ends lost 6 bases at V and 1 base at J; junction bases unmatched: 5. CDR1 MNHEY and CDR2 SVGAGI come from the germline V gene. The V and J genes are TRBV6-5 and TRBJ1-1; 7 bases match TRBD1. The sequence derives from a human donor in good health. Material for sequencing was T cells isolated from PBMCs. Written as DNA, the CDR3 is TGTGCCAGCAGAGCACAGGGGCAGAACACTGAAGCTTTCTTT. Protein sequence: CASRAQGQNTEAFF.